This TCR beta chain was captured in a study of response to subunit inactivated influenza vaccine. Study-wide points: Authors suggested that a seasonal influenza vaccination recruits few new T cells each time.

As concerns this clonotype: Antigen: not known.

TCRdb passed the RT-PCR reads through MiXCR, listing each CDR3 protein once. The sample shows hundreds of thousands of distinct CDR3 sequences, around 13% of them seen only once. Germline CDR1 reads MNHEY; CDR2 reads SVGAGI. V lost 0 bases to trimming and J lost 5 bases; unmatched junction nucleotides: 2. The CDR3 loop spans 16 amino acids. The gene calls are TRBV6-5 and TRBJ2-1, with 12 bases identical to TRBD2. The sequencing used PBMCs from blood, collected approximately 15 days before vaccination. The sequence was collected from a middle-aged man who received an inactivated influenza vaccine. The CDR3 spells CASSYSGLAGNNEQFF. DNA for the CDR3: TGTGCCAGCAGTTACTCGGGACTAGCGGGCAACAATGAGCAGTTCTTC.